Shown below are 5 T cell receptor beta chains from a single sample sequenced in a study of T-cell memory formation after mild COVID-19. MiXCR, run by TCRdb on the 5' RACE reads, gives a single entry per CDR3 protein. The data hold about 210,000 distinct CDR3 sequences, with 25% to 35% observed a single time. Sequencing was performed on PBMCs or a T cell subset sorted from them (not recorded which). The origin of the receptors is an adult woman who had mild COVID-19 (a few samples of this study predate the infection). Cell type and time point are not known.

The rearrangement uses TRBV6-6 and TRBJ1-1; 8 nucleotides line up with TRBD1. Unmatched junction bases numbered 10, after V lost 4 bases and J lost 6 bases. Germline V gene sequence: CDR1 MNHNY, CDR2 SVGAGI (reference sequence). The CDR3 is made up of 15 amino acids. The CDR3 here is CASSFRTGKGPEAFF. CDR3 in DNA: TGTGCCAGCAGTTTTAGGACAGGGAAGGGGCCTGAAGCTTTCTTT.

The rearrangement uses TRBV6-6 and TRBJ1-5, with D uncertain. Per the germline V gene, CDR1 is MNHNY and CDR2 is SVGAGI (reference sequence). The V gene lost 2 bases and the J gene lost 1 base, with 6 bases spanning the gap. The CDR3 totals 14 residues. The CDR3 DNA follows: TGTGCCAGCAGTTACAGAAACAGCAATCAGCCCCAGCATTTT. This encodes CASSYRNSNQPQHF.

The chain combines TRBV5-1 with TRBJ1-3; D gene ambiguous. Germline V gives CDR1 SGHRS, CDR2 YFSETQ. The CDR3 contains 14 residues. Trimming cost V 0 bases and J 0 bases, with 4 bases left between them. The CDR3 reads CASSLDLSGNTIYF. As DNA, the CDR3 is TGCGCCAGCAGCTTGGATCTCTCTGGAAACACCATATATTTT.

The genes are TRBV6-5 and TRBJ1-1; a weak D match, TRBD1 (6 bases). Germline CDR1 MNHEY, CDR2 SVGAGI. V was trimmed by 5 bases and J by 2 bases, leaving 12 bases between them. The CDR3 extends over 14 amino acids. The CDR3 nucleotides read TGTGCCAGCAGTCTGAAACAGGGAAACACTGAAGCTTTCTTT. This codes for CASSLKQGNTEAFF.

This clonotype was picked up one time. V and J are TRBV6-2 or TRBV6-3 and TRBJ2-7; the D gene is possibly TRBD2 (6 bases). The V gene's germline CDR1 is MNHEY and CDR2 SVGEGT. V lost 2 bases, J lost 3 bases, and 11 bases lay in between. This CDR3 region has 14 residues. CDR3 protein: CASSYTAGIYEQYF. For the CDR3, the DNA is TGTGCCAGCAGTTACACGGCGGGGATCTACGAGCAGTACTTC.